This TCR beta chain was found in a study of shared clonotypes between healthy human individuals. Study-wide context: Serving as donors were a couple of women and three men, whose ages spanned 18 to 49. Three plates each covered CD4 naive and memory; CD8 naive two, CD8 memory one. General study points: Estimated clonotype richness was generally higher in naive than memory subsets.

Donors were healthy HIV-negative adults without recent acute infections or vaccinations. V was shortened by 1 base and J by 8 bases, with 9 bases between the two germline ends. The CDR3 is 12 residues long. Germline V CDR1 and CDR2: SGDLS, YYNGEE. The data were produced by immunoSEQ multiplex PCR, yet TCRdb's version contains in-frame clones alone and is incomplete. In the table there are roughly 2.2 million clones, 92% of which are singletons. With respect to this clone: Its antigen is still unknown. The identical CDR3 is also encoded by other nucleotide sequences in the sample.

The specimen was naive CD4+ T cells from PBMCs. Indicated subset: CD45RA+ positively selected. The chain carries TRBV9 and TRBJ1-2, with D possibly matching TRBD1 (6 bases). This TCR was sampled from a man aged 18 to 35 in good health. Some clones in this sample may be carry-over from other donors' samples. The CDR3: CASSVSGGGYTF. CDR3 sequence (DNA): TGTGCCAGCAGCGTATCCGGGGGCGGCTACACCTTC.